This T cell receptor (beta chain) was recorded in a study of cytomegalovirus exposure and HLA in healthy donors. Whole-study context: The approximately 120 validation repertoires were produced on the same platform as the roughly 720 repertoires of the first cohort. This was reported in a later analysis. Overall study findings and caveats: The authors listed some 150 TCR beta chains as cytomegalovirus-associated. Generally TCR sequences proved uncommon, though certain public TCRs appeared in numerous donors.

The germline gives CDR1 MNHEY, CDR2 SVGAGI. Losses at the gene ends were 6 bases for V and 4 bases for J; bases not matched to a gene: 6. CDR3 length equals 14 residues. Details on this clone: The antigen is undetermined.

The method was immunoSEQ multiplex PCR; TCRdb's version includes in-frame clones alone and lacks a portion of them. The data hold 200,000 to 250,000 clones, with around four fifths observed a single time. The sequencing input was PBMCs. This rearrangement joins TRBV6-5 to TRBJ2-3, with 8 positions matching TRBD2. This TCR was sampled from a woman aged 18-29 years in good health and CMV-seronegative. DNA for the CDR3: TGTGCCAGCAGCCCAGCGGGAGCGGCAGATACGCAGTATTTT. Encoded protein: CASSPAGAADTQYF.